These T cell receptor beta chains were read from a single sample in a study of beta chain features in type 1 diabetes. Measured with immunoSEQ multiplex PCR; TCRdb has only the in-frame clones, and not every one. The table includes about 150,000 clones, about 8.1% detected once. Sequences were obtained from central memory CD4+ T cells from blood. These receptors all come from a man aged 18 to 30 in good health. The CDR3 runs from the conserved cysteine through the conserved F or W. Fields, in order: J gene, clone size, V gene, D gene, CDR3 DNA, CDR3 protein. A D gene is named only where the DNA matches it firmly. Size is omitted from some rows. Given values are once, few, many or a class for expanded clones.

j_gene: TRBJ2-2; abundance: .; v_gene: TRBV7-3; d_gene: TRBD1; CDR3nt: TGTGCCAGCAGCTTAGGGACAGGGGCTCAAGGGGAGCTGTTTTTT; CDR3aa: CASSLGTGAQGELFF
j_gene: TRBJ2-1; abundance: .; v_gene: TRBV28; d_gene: TRBD2; CDR3nt: TGTGCCAGCAGTTTATCCCTAGCGGGAGGCTTCTCCTACAATGAGCAGTTCTTC; CDR3aa: CASSLSLAGGFSYNEQFF
j_gene: TRBJ2-5; abundance: .; v_gene: TRBV28; d_gene: TRBD2; CDR3nt: TGTGCCAGCAGTTTGCAACTAGCGGGAGGGGGAGAGACCCAGTACTTC; CDR3aa: CASSLQLAGGGETQYF
j_gene: TRBJ2-4; abundance: .; v_gene: TRBV7-2; d_gene: .; CDR3nt: TGTGCCAGCAGCTTAGGTACCGATCCGGACATTCAGTACTTC; CDR3aa: CASSLGTDPDIQYF
j_gene: TRBJ2-3; abundance: .; v_gene: TRBV28; d_gene: TRBD2; CDR3nt: TGTGCCAGCAGGATACCGGGACTAGCGGGACTTAGCACAGATACGCAGTATTTT; CDR3aa: CASRIPGLAGLSTDTQYF
j_gene: TRBJ1-4; abundance: few; v_gene: TRBV6-5; d_gene: .; CDR3nt: TGTGCCAGCAGTTACGGGGGAGGAGGTGAAAAACTGTTTTTT; CDR3aa: CASSYGGGGEKLFF
j_gene: TRBJ2-5; abundance: few; v_gene: TRBV7-2; d_gene: .; CDR3nt: TGTGCCAGCAGCCCGGGACTCTCGGAAGAGACCCAGTACTTC; CDR3aa: CASSPGLSEETQYF
j_gene: TRBJ2-7; abundance: .; v_gene: TRBV10-3; d_gene: .; CDR3nt: TGTGCCATCAGTGAAGGGAGCTACGAGCAGTACTTC; CDR3aa: CAISEGSYEQYF
j_gene: TRBJ2-5; abundance: many; v_gene: TRBV29-1; d_gene: .; CDR3nt: TGCAGCGGAGCCTCAGGGGCCCAGTACTTC; CDR3aa: CSGASGAQYF
j_gene: TRBJ2-2; abundance: few; v_gene: TRBV5-1; d_gene: .; CDR3nt: TGCGCCAGCAGCTTGGATGGAGGTATCGGAACCGGGGAGCTGTTTTTT; CDR3aa: CASSLDGGIGTGELFF
j_gene: TRBJ2-1; abundance: many; v_gene: TRBV7-2; d_gene: .; CDR3nt: TGTGCCAGCAGATCCCCCACTAGCACGAGTGAGCAGTTCTTC; CDR3aa: CASRSPTSTSEQFF
j_gene: TRBJ2-5; abundance: many; v_gene: TRBV5-4; d_gene: .; CDR3nt: TGTGCCAGCAGCGTGACTTACCAAGAGACCCAGTACTTC; CDR3aa: CASSVTYQETQYF
j_gene: TRBJ1-2; abundance: .; v_gene: TRBV28; d_gene: TRBD1; CDR3nt: TGTGCCAGCACCCGGACAGGGAACTATGGCTACACCTTC; CDR3aa: CASTRTGNYGYTF
j_gene: TRBJ1-4; abundance: few; v_gene: TRBV6-5; d_gene: .; CDR3nt: TGTGCCAGCAGCATACAGGGAATAGGGGAAAAACTGTTTTTT; CDR3aa: CASSIQGIGEKLFF
j_gene: TRBJ2-7; abundance: many; v_gene: TRBV7-2; d_gene: TRBD2; CDR3nt: TGTGCCAGCAGCTTAGGTGGGACTAGAAGTGGCGAGCAGTACTTC; CDR3aa: CASSLGGTRSGEQYF
j_gene: TRBJ2-1; abundance: .; v_gene: TRBV19; d_gene: TRBD1; CDR3nt: TGTGCCAGTAGTGGGGGACCGGGACAGATCTCCTACAATGAGCAGTTCTTC; CDR3aa: CASSGGPGQISYNEQFF
j_gene: TRBJ1-4; abundance: .; v_gene: TRBV9; d_gene: TRBD1; CDR3nt: TGTGCCAGCAGCGCCTGGACAGGGGCGAATGAAAAACTGTTTTTT; CDR3aa: CASSAWTGANEKLFF
j_gene: TRBJ1-1; abundance: few; v_gene: TRBV7-8; d_gene: .; CDR3nt: TGTGCCAGCAGCCTAGAAGGGGGCACTGAAGCTTTCTTT; CDR3aa: CASSLEGGTEAFF
j_gene: TRBJ2-2; abundance: few; v_gene: TRBV30; d_gene: TRBD2; CDR3nt: TGTGCCTGGACGACGCTAGCGGGAGTGAACACCGGGGAGCTGTTTTTT; CDR3aa: CAWTTLAGVNTGELFF
j_gene: TRBJ2-7; abundance: many; v_gene: TRBV28; d_gene: .; CDR3nt: TGTGCCAGCAGTTCCCGTGAGCAGTACTTC; CDR3aa: CASSSREQYF
j_gene: TRBJ2-3; abundance: .; v_gene: TRBV11-1; d_gene: TRBD2; CDR3nt: TGTGCCAGCAGCTACGCCGCTAGCGGGGGGGCATTCCAGTATTTT; CDR3aa: CASSYAASGGAFQYF
j_gene: TRBJ1-5; abundance: .; v_gene: TRBV7-2; d_gene: .; CDR3nt: TGTGCCAGCAGCTCTATGAATCAGCCCCAGCATTTT; CDR3aa: CASSSMNQPQHF
j_gene: TRBJ2-2; abundance: .; v_gene: TRBV14; d_gene: .; CDR3nt: TGTGCCAGCAGCCAAGGGTGGCGGGGCAACACCGGGGAGCTGTTTTTT; CDR3aa: CASSQGWRGNTGELFF
j_gene: TRBJ1-5; abundance: .; v_gene: TRBV5-8; d_gene: TRBD1; CDR3nt: TGTGCCAGCAGTTCAGGGGGCAGCAGCAATCAGCCCCAGCATTTT; CDR3aa: CASSSGGSSNQPQHF
j_gene: TRBJ1-6; abundance: few; v_gene: TRBV14; d_gene: .; CDR3nt: TGTGCCAGCAGCCAAGGTCTCAGAACCCTCCACTTT; CDR3aa: CASSQGLRTLHF
j_gene: TRBJ2-4; abundance: few; v_gene: TRBV30; d_gene: .; CDR3nt: TGTGCCTGGAGGGAGGGGATAGCCAAAAACATTCAGTACTTC; CDR3aa: CAWREGIAKNIQYF
j_gene: TRBJ1-2; abundance: few; v_gene: TRBV7-2; d_gene: .; CDR3nt: TGTGCCAGCAGCCAAGGACAGTCCTATGGCTACACCTTC; CDR3aa: CASSQGQSYGYTF
j_gene: TRBJ2-2; abundance: few; v_gene: TRBV9; d_gene: .; CDR3nt: TGTGCCAGCAGCCCCGTGGGAGCATACACCGGGGAGCTGTTTTTT; CDR3aa: CASSPVGAYTGELFF
j_gene: TRBJ2-7; abundance: .; v_gene: TRBV6-5; d_gene: TRBD2; CDR3nt: TGTGCCAGCGGCGCACTAGCGCCCTACGAGCAGTACTTC; CDR3aa: CASGALAPYEQYF
j_gene: TRBJ2-2; abundance: .; v_gene: TRBV5-1; d_gene: TRBD1; CDR3nt: TGCGCCAGCAGCTCTCCCGGGACAGGGGGGACCGGGGAGCTGTTTTTT; CDR3aa: CASSSPGTGGTGELFF
j_gene: TRBJ1-2; abundance: many; v_gene: TRBV5-4; d_gene: TRBD1; CDR3nt: TGTGCCAGCACCGCACAGGGGGCCAATGGCTACACCTTC; CDR3aa: CASTAQGANGYTF
j_gene: TRBJ2-5; abundance: few; v_gene: TRBV4-1; d_gene: .; CDR3nt: TGCGCCAGCAGCCAACTCTATAGCGGACGAAGGGAGACCCAGTACTTC; CDR3aa: CASSQLYSGRRETQYF
j_gene: TRBJ1-5; abundance: .; v_gene: TRBV28; d_gene: TRBD1; CDR3nt: TGTGCCAGCAGGAAAGCAACAGGGGGCGCGGGGCAGCCCCAGCATTTT; CDR3aa: CASRKATGGAGQPQHF
j_gene: TRBJ2-3; abundance: few; v_gene: TRBV9; d_gene: .; CDR3nt: TGTGCCAGCAGCGCGGACACGAGCACAGATACGCAGTATTTT; CDR3aa: CASSADTSTDTQYF
j_gene: TRBJ2-5; abundance: .; v_gene: TRBV4-2; d_gene: TRBD1; CDR3nt: TGTGCCAGCAGCCAAGGACAGGGAGTTGGAGAGACCCAGTACTTC; CDR3aa: CASSQGQGVGETQYF
j_gene: TRBJ2-6; abundance: few; v_gene: TRBV4-2; d_gene: .; CDR3nt: TGTGCCAGCAGCCCCTGGGGGGGCCCTGGGGCCAACGTCCTGACTTTC; CDR3aa: CASSPWGGPGANVLTF
j_gene: TRBJ1-1; abundance: few; v_gene: TRBV13; d_gene: TRBD1; CDR3nt: TGTGCCAGCAGTTTAGTGACAGGGGGAAACACTGAAGCTTTCTTT; CDR3aa: CASSLVTGGNTEAFF
j_gene: TRBJ2-3; abundance: few; v_gene: TRBV29-1; d_gene: .; CDR3nt: TGCAGCGTTGGCTCCGGGACAGATACGCAGTATTTT; CDR3aa: CSVGSGTDTQYF
j_gene: TRBJ2-1; abundance: .; v_gene: TRBV25-1; d_gene: TRBD1; CDR3nt: TGTGCCAGCAGTCGGACCCGGGGACAGGCAAACAATGAGCAGTTCTTC; CDR3aa: CASSRTRGQANNEQFF
j_gene: TRBJ1-3; abundance: .; v_gene: TRBV4-2; d_gene: .; CDR3nt: TGTGCCAGCAGTCAAACTGGTGGAAACACCATATATTTT; CDR3aa: CASSQTGGNTIYF
j_gene: TRBJ2-2; abundance: .; v_gene: TRBV21-1; d_gene: .; CDR3nt: TGTGCCAGCAGCTCGCAAGCCCCGGGACAGGGGACCGGGGAGCTGTTTTTT; CDR3aa: CASSSQAPGQGTGELFF
j_gene: TRBJ2-2; abundance: .; v_gene: TRBV6-1; d_gene: .; CDR3nt: TGTGCCAGCAGGGACAGCCCTCAGACCGGGGAGCTGTTTTTT; CDR3aa: CASRDSPQTGELFF
j_gene: TRBJ2-5; abundance: few; v_gene: TRBV9; d_gene: TRBD2; CDR3nt: TGTGCCAGCAGCGTCTACGGGGGGGCCGGGACCCAGTACTTC; CDR3aa: CASSVYGGAGTQYF
j_gene: TRBJ2-1; abundance: .; v_gene: TRBV6-1; d_gene: TRBD1; CDR3nt: TGTGCCAGCAGTGAAAGGGACAGAGACTACAATGAGCAGTTCTTC; CDR3aa: CASSERDRDYNEQFF
j_gene: TRBJ1-5; abundance: few; v_gene: TRBV6-1; d_gene: .; CDR3nt: TGTGCCAGCAGTGGCGGACAGTCCAATCAGCCCCAGCATTTT; CDR3aa: CASSGGQSNQPQHF
j_gene: TRBJ1-2; abundance: .; v_gene: TRBV28; d_gene: TRBD1; CDR3nt: TGTGCCAGCAGAGCAGGGGGCACAAACTATGGCTACACCTTC; CDR3aa: CASRAGGTNYGYTF
j_gene: TRBJ2-6; abundance: .; v_gene: TRBV7-2; d_gene: .; CDR3nt: TGTGCCAGCAGCTTCGTCCGCTCTGGGGCCAACGTCCTGACTTTC; CDR3aa: CASSFVRSGANVLTF
j_gene: TRBJ1-5; abundance: .; v_gene: TRBV6-1; d_gene: .; CDR3nt: TGTGCCAGCAGTGAAGAGAGACTCCGGCCCCAGCATTTT; CDR3aa: CASSEERLRPQHF
j_gene: TRBJ1-1; abundance: few; v_gene: TRBV28; d_gene: .; CDR3nt: TGTGCCAGCATTGGGGGCGGGAACACTGAAGCTTTCTTT; CDR3aa: CASIGGGNTEAFF
j_gene: TRBJ1-4; abundance: .; v_gene: TRBV29-1; d_gene: TRBD1; CDR3nt: TGCAGCGCACCGGGACAGGGGAATGAAAAACTGTTTTTT; CDR3aa: CSAPGQGNEKLFF
j_gene: TRBJ2-5; abundance: few; v_gene: TRBV7-2; d_gene: TRBD2; CDR3nt: TGTGCCAGCAGCCGACGGGGACTATCATCAGGGGAGACCCAGTACTTC; CDR3aa: CASSRRGLSSGETQYF
j_gene: TRBJ2-1; abundance: many; v_gene: TRBV9; d_gene: .; CDR3nt: TGTGCCAGCAGCGTGCAGGGTGACAATGAGCAGTTCTTC; CDR3aa: CASSVQGDNEQFF
j_gene: TRBJ2-7; abundance: few; v_gene: TRBV5-4; d_gene: TRBD2; CDR3nt: TGTGCCAGCAGACCCGGAGGGACTAGCTCCTACGAGCAGTACTTC; CDR3aa: CASRPGGTSSYEQYF
j_gene: TRBJ2-7; abundance: few; v_gene: TRBV13; d_gene: TRBD1; CDR3nt: TGTGCCAGCAGCCCCTGGACAGGGTACGAGCAGTACTTC; CDR3aa: CASSPWTGYEQYF
j_gene: TRBJ2-7; abundance: .; v_gene: TRBV28; d_gene: .; CDR3nt: TGTGCCAGCAGTTTAGGGGGCGGCACCTCCTACGAGCAGTACTTC; CDR3aa: CASSLGGGTSYEQYF
j_gene: TRBJ2-3; abundance: .; v_gene: TRBV5-4; d_gene: TRBD2; CDR3nt: TGTGCATCAGGAGCGGGGGGGCAAGGTACGCAGTATTTT; CDR3aa: CASGAGGQGTQYF
j_gene: TRBJ2-7; abundance: .; v_gene: TRBV7-2; d_gene: TRBD1; CDR3nt: TGTGCCAGCAGCTGGGGACAGAACTCCTACGAGCAGTACTTC; CDR3aa: CASSWGQNSYEQYF
j_gene: TRBJ2-2; abundance: few; v_gene: TRBV19; d_gene: TRBD1; CDR3nt: TGTGCCAGTAGAATGGAAACAGGGGCCGGGGAGCTGTTTTTT; CDR3aa: CASRMETGAGELFF
j_gene: TRBJ2-5; abundance: .; v_gene: TRBV4-3; d_gene: TRBD2; CDR3nt: TGCGCCAGCAGCCAAGACGTCGAGCGGGGGGTGACTTCGAGTCAAGAGACCCAGTACTTC; CDR3aa: CASSQDVERGVTSSQETQYF